The 10 T cell receptor beta chains given below trace back to one sample, sequenced in a study of T cell repertoires in cytomegalovirus infection. One entry per CDR3 protein, called by TCRdb with MiXCR from the reads. This sample carries approximately 910,000 distinct CDR3 sequences, around 30% of them seen once, and the ten largest clones take over 11%. These receptors have no known antigen. Sequenced material: cultured CD8+ T cells from PBMCs, taken from culture after CMV antigen stimulation. These receptors were obtained from a human donor in good health (CMV status not recorded). Some clones in this sample may be carry-over from other donors' samples.

This clonotype was detected a few times. The rearrangement links TRBV7-9 to TRBJ1-1; D not certain. The CDR3 sequence is 15 residues long. V was clipped by 4 bases and J by 0 bases, with 12 bases between them. Germline assignment: CDR1 SEHNR and CDR2 FQNEAQ (reference sequence). As DNA, the CDR3 is TGTGCCAGCAGCTCGTCGACGGTCATGAACACTGAAGCTTTCTTT. It codes for CASSSSTVMNTEAFF. The full variable domain, with the rest looked up from reference TRBV7-9 and TRBJ1-1, is DTGVSQNPRHKITKRGQNVTFRCDPISEHNRLYWYRQTLGQGPEFLTYFQNEAQLEKSRLLSDRFSAERPKGSFSTLEIQRTEQGDSAMYLCASSSSTVMNTEAFFGQGTRLTVV.

This chain connects TRBV15 to TRBJ1-1; 8 bases are shared with TRBD1. Germline CDR1 LNHNV, CDR2 YYDKDF (reference sequence). The CDR3 has 14 residues. The ends lost 3 bases at V and 4 bases at J; junction bases unmatched: 4. CDR3 residues: CATSRVTGGTEAFF. The CDR3 DNA reads TGTGCCACCAGCAGGGTAACAGGGGGCACTGAAGCTTTCTTT. The variable domain in full, with the rest retrieved from reference TRBV15 and TRBJ1-1, is DAMVIQNPRYQVTQFGKPVTLSCSQTLNHNVMYWYQQKSSQAPKLLFHYYDKDFNNEADTPDNFQSRRPNTSFCFLDIRSPGLGDTAMYLCATSRVTGGTEAFFGQGTRLTVV.

This sequence joins TRBV25-1 and TRBJ1-1; the D is unclear. V was pared by 1 base and J by 11 bases, with 14 bases between. CDR1 is MGHDK and CDR2 is SYGVNS in the germline V gene. The CDR3 length is 13 residues. CDR3 sequence reads: CASSEWRPEGAFF. CDR3 sequence (DNA): TGTGCCAGCAGTGAATGGCGCCCCGAGGGTGCTTTCTTT.

This chain connects TRBV15 to TRBJ2-5; 7 nucleotides line up with TRBD1. V shed 1 base and J 3 bases; nucleotides not matched to a gene: 11. The germline CDR1 and CDR2 sequences are LNHNV and YYDKDF (reference sequence). This CDR3 contains 17 residues. CDR3 residues: CATSRARQGSLKETQYF. CDR3 bases: TGTGCCACCAGCAGAGCACGACAGGGATCCCTAAAAGAGACCCAGTACTTC.

The J gene is TRBJ2-7, the V gene TRBV7-9; no clear D. The CDR3 has 14 residues. CDR1 is SEHNR and CDR2 is FQNEAQ in the germline V gene (reference sequence). V dropped 4 bases and J dropped 4 bases, with 14 bases sitting between them. CDR3 DNA sequence: TGTGCCAGCAGCTCAGAGTCCCGGCCTTACGAGCAGTACTTC. Amino acids: CASSSESRPYEQYF.

The DNA for the CDR3 is TGTGCCAGCAGCTACTACCCCGAGACATCAGATACGCAGTATTTT. Translation gives CASSYYPETSDTQYF. The chain employs TRBV5-5 and TRBJ2-3; no firm D call. The CDR3 length is 15 residues. Per the germline V gene, CDR1 is SGHKS and CDR2 is YYEKEE (reference sequence). V was pared by 3 bases and J by 4 bases, with 15 bases between.

This clonotype was seen a single time. A much larger clone sits a single nucleotide away, making a read error possible. This chain links TRBV9 with TRBJ1-2, with D possibly being TRBD1 (5 bases). This CDR3 has 11 amino acids. Between the trimmed V and J ends, which lost 5 bases and 8 bases, there was a span of 10 bases. The V gene's germline CDR1 is SGDLS and CDR2 YYNGEE. DNA of the CDR3: TGTGCCAGCAGAAAGGGGATGGGCTACACCTTC. It encodes CASRKGMGYTF.

This clonotype has only a few counts. This chain uses TRBV29-1 with TRBJ1-4, with D perhaps TRBD1 (5 bases). The CDR3 length is 14 residues. V dropped 4 bases and J dropped 2 bases, with 11 bases sitting between them. Germline V CDR1 and CDR2: SQVTM, ANQGSEA. In DNA form, the CDR3 reads TGCAGCGTTGGGGGGGGGGACACTAATGAAAAACTGTTTTTT. This translates into CSVGGGDTNEKLFF. Using reference TRBV29-1 and TRBJ1-4 for the parts outside the CDR3, the full variable domain is SAVISQKPSRDICQRGTSLTIQCQVDSQVTMMFWYRQQPGQSLTLIATANQGSEATYESGFVIDKFPISRPNLTFSTLTVSNMSPEDSSIYLCSVGGGDTNEKLFFGSGTQLSVL.

This clonotype was found many times. The chain joins TRBV2 to TRBJ2-1; D not certain. Germline-derived CDR1 and CDR2 are SNHLY and FYNNEI. The CDR3 is 14 amino acids. Trimming cost V 4 bases and J 8 bases, with 15 bases left between them. In DNA form, the CDR3 reads TGTGCCAGCAGTGTCGTACGGGTTCGGTATGAGCAGTTCTTC. It translates to CASSVVRVRYEQFF.

In this sample, this clonotype turned up many times. The V call is TRBV7-9, the J call TRBJ2-2, with D unresolved. Trimming took 5 bases from V and 0 from J, leaving 4 bases between them. CDR1 and CDR2 from the germline V gene are SEHNR and FQNEAQ (reference sequence). The length of the CDR3 is 13 residues. The CDR3 DNA follows: TGTGCCAGCAGCCCCACGAACACCGGGGAGCTGTTTTTT. It yields the protein CASSPTNTGELFF.